Below are 32 T cell receptor beta chains sequenced from a single sample in a study of T cell responses to AZD1222 COVID-19 vaccine. Profiling relied on immunoSEQ multiplex PCR, and the TCRdb table lists in-frame clones only, not all of them. The sample lists tens of thousands of clones; 90% were seen once. Sample: peripheral blood, taken on day 0 of AZD1222 vaccination. These receptors all stem from an adult in good health.

This clone was seen more than once but under ten times. This chain joins TRBV6-5 and TRBJ1-4; tentatively, D is TRBD1 (5 bases). Germline values: CDR1 MNHEY, CDR2 SVGAGI. CDR3 length equals 14 residues. Trimming removed 6 bases at V and 5 bases at J, with 13 bases between. CDR3 sequence reads: CASSPGTKNEKLFF. In DNA form, the CDR3 reads TGTGCCAGCAGCCCCGGGACGAAAAATGAAAAACTGTTTTTT.

This chain uses TRBV4-3 with TRBJ2-7, with D unclear. CDR3 length equals 15 residues. In germline, CDR1 is LGHNA, CDR2 YSLEER. Between the trimmed V and J ends, which lost 5 bases and 2 bases, there was a span of 16 bases. CDR3 DNA: TGCGCCAGCAGCTCCCGCCTAGGTAGCACCTACGAGCAGTACTTC. It yields the protein CASSSRLGSTYEQYF.

The chain employs TRBV6-1 and TRBJ1-4; TRBD1 is a possible D gene (6 bases). Germline V gene lookup returns CDR1 MNHNS and CDR2 SASEGT. V was pared by 2 bases and J by 7 bases, with 17 bases between. The length of the CDR3 is 16 residues. CDR3 residues: CASSEKSGGYVEKLFF. The CDR3 nucleotides are TGTGCCAGCAGTGAAAAGTCGGGGGGCTATGTTGAAAAACTGTTTTTT.

The gene calls are TRBV3-1 (or the pseudogene TRBV3-2) and TRBJ2-1; D may be TRBD2 (5 bases). Trimming cost V 5 bases and J 10 bases, with 9 bases left between them. This CDR3 has 11 amino acids. CDR1 and CDR2 from the germline V gene are LGHDT and YNNKEL (reference sequence). The CDR3 loop is CASSSPGEQFF. The CDR3, as DNA: TGTGCCAGCAGCTCCCCGGGGGAGCAGTTCTTC.

The chain uses TRBV20-1 and TRBJ1-4, with D unclear. The CDR3 is 12 amino acids. V was trimmed by 3 bases and J by 7 bases, leaving 9 bases between them. Germline loops: CDR1 DFQATT, CDR2 SNEGSKA (reference sequence). The CDR3 DNA reads TGCAGTGCTAGTAGGCAGACTGAAAAACTGTTTTTT. Translated, it gives CSASRQTEKLFF.

The J gene is TRBJ2-1, the V gene TRBV5-4; TRBD2 matches at 16 bases. V shed 7 bases, J shed 4 bases, and the junction held 11 bases outside the gene matches. CDR3 length: 18 residues. Germline lookup yields CDR1 SGHNT and CDR2 YYREEE (reference sequence). Here the CDR3 reads CASPPPGLAGGRYNEQFF. As DNA, the CDR3 is TGTGCCAGCCCCCCCCCGGGACTAGCGGGAGGGAGGTACAATGAGCAGTTCTTC.

The rearrangement uses TRBV7-3 and TRBJ2-1; 12 bases are shared with TRBD2. The V segment lost 6 bases and the J segment 9 bases; nucleotides outside the gene matches: 9. CDR3 length: 15 residues. The germline CDR1 and CDR2 sequences are SGHTA and FQGTGA. CDR3 sequence reads: CASRLLAGGSGEQFF. CDR3 sequence (DNA): TGTGCCAGCAGATTACTAGCGGGAGGTTCTGGTGAGCAGTTCTTC.

V gene TRBV5-4 combines with J gene TRBJ1-3; D is possibly TRBD1 (6 bases). This CDR3 region has 15 residues. Trimming took off 3 bases at V and 0 bases at J, with 10 bases between the two ends. CDR1 SGHNT and CDR2 YYREEE come from the germline V gene (reference sequence). In nucleotides, the CDR3 is TGTGCCAGCAGCTGGGAGGGGGGCTCTGGAAACACCATATATTTT. It codes for CASSWEGGSGNTIYF.

This clone was recorded once. The chain carries TRBV3-1 (or the pseudogene TRBV3-2) and TRBJ2-7, with D unresolved. Deletions cut 3 bases from V and 6 bases from J, with 12 bases between. The CDR3 is made up of 13 amino acids. CDR1 is LGHDT and CDR2 is YNNKEL in the germline V gene (reference sequence). This CDR3 is CASSHPTTGEQYF. The CDR3, as DNA: TGTGCCAGCAGCCACCCCACGACGGGCGAGCAGTACTTC.

V gene TRBV3-1 (or the pseudogene TRBV3-2) combines with J gene TRBJ1-5; no clear D. The V end lost 1 base, the J end lost 0 bases, and 4 bases lay between the germline ends. In germline, CDR1 is LGHDT, CDR2 YNNKEL (reference sequence). The CDR3 length is 14 residues. This CDR3 is CASSQGASNQPQHF. The CDR3 nucleotides read TGTGCCAGCAGCCAAGGGGCTAGCAATCAGCCCCAGCATTTT.

The CDR3 DNA is TGTGCCACCAGTGATGGGGGACAGGGGAGCACTGGGGCCAACGTCCTGACTTTC. It translates to CATSDGGQGSTGANVLTF. The J gene is TRBJ2-6, the V gene TRBV24-1, with TRBD1 matching over 10 bases. Germline values: CDR1 KGHDR, CDR2 SFDVKD. Trimming cost V 3 bases and J 2 bases; bases outside gene matches: 6. This CDR3 spans 18 amino acids.

This rearrangement joins TRBV6-2 or TRBV6-3 to TRBJ1-1; 9 positions match TRBD1. The CDR3 is 14 residues long. V lost 5 bases, J lost 7 bases, and 8 bases stayed unmatched. Germline V gene data show CDR1 as MNHEY and CDR2 as SVGEGT. The CDR3, as DNA: TGTGCCAGCAGTAATGTACGGACAGGGGATGAAGCTTTCTTT. Encoded protein: CASSNVRTGDEAFF.

V gene TRBV11-3 combines with J gene TRBJ2-1, with D hard to call. Germline-derived CDR1 and CDR2 are SGHNT and YENEEA. V lost 5 bases and J lost 6, with 17 bases in between. The CDR3 contains 15 residues. The CDR3 DNA reads TGTGCCAGCAGCCCCCCTGAGCCCATTGTCAATGAGCAGTTCTTC. Translated, it gives CASSPPEPIVNEQFF.

The CDR3 region has the DNA TGTGCCAGCAGCTATTGGACAGTCAATCAGCCCCAGCATTTT. This gives the protein CASSYWTVNQPQHF. The chain joins TRBV7-2 to TRBJ1-5; a possible D gene is TRBD1 (6 bases). This CDR3 has 14 amino acids. With 4 bases removed from V and 3 bases from J, the gap between germline ends came to 10 bases. Germline CDR1 and CDR2: SGHTA and FQGNSA.

The V and J genes are TRBV4-3 and TRBJ1-1; D unclear. Between the trimmed V and J ends, which lost 0 bases and 0 bases, there was a span of 11 bases. This CDR3 comprises 16 residues. Germline-derived CDR1 and CDR2 are LGHNA and YSLEER. The CDR3 DNA sequence: TGCGCCAGCAGCCAAGATTACGACCCAGTGAACACTGAAGCTTTCTTT. Translation: CASSQDYDPVNTEAFF.

This chain uses TRBV19 with TRBJ1-5; 7 nucleotides agree with TRBD1. J was trimmed by 4 bases and V by 5 bases; bases with no gene match: 2. The germline CDR1 and CDR2 sequences are LNHDA and SQIVND (reference sequence). The CDR3 length is 13 residues. The CDR3, as DNA: TGTGCCAGTAGTCTGGACAGGAATCAGCCCCAGCATTTT. Protein sequence: CASSLDRNQPQHF. The entire variable domain, with the rest obtained from reference TRBV19 and TRBJ1-5, is as follows: DGGITQSPKYLFRKEGQNVTLSCEQNLNHDAMYWYRQDPGQGLRLIYYSQIVNDFQKGDIAEGYSVSREKKESFPLTVTSAQKNPTAFYLCASSLDRNQPQHFGDGTRLSIL.

The V and J genes are TRBV18 and TRBJ1-1, with 7 bases fitting TRBD1. The CDR3 has 14 amino acids. Trimming removed 2 bases from V and 5 bases from J; junction bases left unmatched: 5. CDR1 and CDR2 (germline): KGHSH, LQKENI. The CDR3: CASSPVLQGTEAFF. CDR3 coding DNA: TGTGCCAGCTCACCAGTACTACAGGGGACTGAAGCTTTCTTT.

The V call is TRBV19, the J call TRBJ2-3, with 11 bases that match TRBD2. V lost 10 bases to trimming and J lost 4 bases; unmatched junction nucleotides: 4. This CDR3 is 13 amino acids long. CDR1 is LNHDA and CDR2 is SQIVND in the germline V gene (reference sequence). The CDR3 reads CATLGLAADTQYF. The CDR3 DNA is TGTGCCACCTTGGGACTAGCGGCAGATACGCAGTATTTT.

The chain employs TRBV4-1 and TRBJ2-7; D not resolved. The V and J ends lost 11 bases and 5 bases respectively, with 16 bases between them. Per germline, CDR1 MGHRA and CDR2 YSYEKL. This CDR3 spans 12 amino acids. The DNA for the CDR3 is TGCGCCTCAGGAGAAGTACGGGACGAGCAGTACTTC. Its protein is CASGEVRDEQYF.

This clone is medium-sized within its sample. The rearrangement joins TRBV12-3 or TRBV12-4 to TRBJ2-3, with unresolved D. The V gene lost 7 bases and the J gene lost 2 bases, with 4 bases spanning the gap. This CDR3 comprises 11 residues. For the CDR3, the DNA is TGTGCCAGCACCAACACAGATACGCAGTATTTT. It encodes CASTNTDTQYF.

The chain couples TRBV5-1 to TRBJ2-7, with 9 nucleotides matching TRBD1. The CDR3 runs to 16 residues. Germline CDR1 and CDR2: SGHRS and YFSETQ. Unmatched junction bases numbered 8, after V lost 0 bases and J lost 4 bases. Here the CDR3 reads CASSLAPGQGWYEQYF. CDR3 sequence (DNA): TGCGCCAGCAGCTTGGCTCCGGGACAGGGTTGGTACGAGCAGTACTTC.

CDR3: CATTHRVTEAFF. Here the CDR3 DNA reads TGTGCCACGACCCACAGGGTCACTGAAGCTTTCTTT. The chain carries TRBV6-5 and TRBJ1-1; maybe TRBD1 (6 bases). The CDR3 covers 12 residues. From germline, CDR1 is MNHEY and CDR2 SVGAGI. Trimming took 10 bases from V and 4 from J, leaving 13 bases between them.

V usage is TRBV7-9 and J usage is TRBJ1-2; D might be TRBD1 (5 bases). The V end was cut by 5 bases, the J end by 1 base, with 17 bases between. The CDR3 is made up of 16 amino acids. Germline CDR1 reads SEHNR; CDR2 reads FQNEAQ (reference sequence). The CDR3 spells CASSHPGQGVNYGYTF. DNA for the CDR3: TGTGCCAGCAGCCACCCCGGGCAGGGAGTTAACTATGGCTACACCTTC.

The chain recombines TRBV3-1 (or the pseudogene TRBV3-2) with TRBJ2-1, with 8 positions matching TRBD1. J lost 3 bases, V lost 0 bases, and 4 bases had no gene match. CDR3 length equals 16 residues. CDR1 is LGHDT and CDR2 is YNNKEL in the germline V gene (reference sequence). As DNA, the CDR3 is TGTGCCAGCAGCCAAGAAGGACAGGGCCACTACAATGAGCAGTTCTTC. Translated, it gives CASSQEGQGHYNEQFF.

This clone has just one count. This chain joins TRBV5-6 and TRBJ1-4; no firm D call. V shed 2 bases and J shed 1 base, with 9 bases lying between them. The length of the CDR3 is 15 residues. Germline V gene data show CDR1 as SGHDT and CDR2 as YYEEEE. The CDR3 reads CASSLFRETNEKLFF. CDR3 DNA: TGTGCCAGCAGCTTATTTAGGGAAACTAATGAAAAACTGTTTTTT.

V and J are TRBV5-1 and TRBJ2-1; 7 bases match TRBD2. V gave up 6 bases and J gave up 5 bases; unmatched junction bases: 5. Germline lookup yields CDR1 SGHRS and CDR2 YFSETQ. The CDR3 has 13 residues. CDR3 amino acids: CASMLADNNEQFF. In DNA form, the CDR3 reads TGCGCCAGCATGCTAGCGGACAACAATGAGCAGTTCTTC.

This chain joins TRBV4-3 and TRBJ2-3; TRBD1 matches 8 bases. V trimming: 0 bases; J trimming: 1 base; junction bases outside the gene matches: 3. Germline CDR1 reads LGHNA; CDR2 reads YSLEER. CDR3 length equals 16 residues. The CDR3 here is CASSQDTTGGTDTQYF. For the CDR3, the DNA is TGCGCCAGCAGCCAAGATACGACAGGGGGCACAGATACGCAGTATTTT.

J is TRBJ2-2 and V is TRBV10-3; 7 nucleotides line up with TRBD1. The length of the CDR3 is 16 residues. V was pared by 4 bases and J by 2 bases, with 7 bases of the junction left unmatched. Germline V gene data show CDR1 as ENHRY and CDR2 as SYGVKD. The DNA of the CDR3 is TGTGCCATCAGTGGGGCCGGGACAGATAACACCGGGGAGCTGTTTTTT. Translated: CAISGAGTDNTGELFF.

V usage is TRBV6-5 and J usage is TRBJ2-5; D may match TRBD1 or TRBD2 (6 bases each). CDR3 size: 13 residues. V lost 11 bases and J 5 bases, leaving 18 bases between the germline ends. Germline V CDR1 and CDR2: MNHEY, SVGAGI. For the CDR3, the DNA is TGTGCCCAATCCCCGGGGGCAGAGGAGACCCAGTACTTC. Its translation is CAQSPGAEETQYF.

CDR3 in DNA: TGTGCCAGCAGCTGGAGGACTAGCGTCACCGGGGAGCTGTTTTTT. It is translated as CASSWRTSVTGELFF. The V call is TRBV3-1 (or the pseudogene TRBV3-2), the J call TRBJ2-2; 9 bases line up with TRBD2. V lost 5 bases to trimming and J lost 4 bases; unmatched junction nucleotides: 5. Germline lookup yields CDR1 LGHDT and CDR2 YNNKEL (reference sequence). There are 15 residues in the CDR3.

The J gene is TRBJ2-1, the V gene TRBV6-5, with 9 bases lining up with TRBD2. Losses at the gene ends were 4 bases for V and 6 bases for J; bases not matched to a gene: 10. This CDR3 is built from 16 residues. Germline CDR1 reads MNHEY; CDR2 reads SVGAGI. The CDR3 nucleotides read TGTGCCAGCAGTTTAAATCCGGGACTAGCCTCCAATGAGCAGTTCTTC. This encodes CASSLNPGLASNEQFF.

This clone appeared once. The chain carries TRBV11-3 and TRBJ2-7, with D tentatively TRBD2 (5 bases). The V gene lost 2 bases and the J gene lost 4 bases, with 15 bases spanning the gap. The CDR3 runs to 15 residues. Germline V gene lookup returns CDR1 SGHNT and CDR2 YENEEA. CDR3 in amino acids: CASSLNRGRKYEQYF. In nucleotides, the CDR3 is TGTGCCAGCAGCTTAAACAGAGGGAGAAAGTACGAGCAGTACTTC.